A single sample is the source of the 26 T cell receptor beta chains below, sequenced in a study of identical twins. TCRdb used MiXCR to reprocess the 5' RACE reads, holding one entry per CDR3 protein. In the table there are 1.5 million to 2 million distinct CDR3 sequences, less than 35% of which are singletons. Sequenced input: cord blood. Every receptor here comes from a newborn girl in good health.

As concerns this clonotype: A read error may produce the germline difference seen at one junction end. The chain combines TRBV4-2 with TRBJ1-3, with 8 bases aligning to TRBD1. CDR1 and CDR2 from the germline V gene are LGHNA and YNFKEQ. The CDR3 extends over 15 amino acids. The CDR3 DNA sequence: TGTGCCAGCAGCCCTCAGGGGGCAACTGGAGACACCATATATTTT. Translated, it gives CASSPQGATGDTIYF.

V is TRBV27 and J is TRBJ1-1, with D tentatively TRBD1 (5 bases). The CDR3 is made up of 16 amino acids. The V end lost 5 bases, the J end lost 0 bases, and 16 bases lay between the germline ends. Germline CDR1 is MNHEY and CDR2 is SMNVEV (reference sequence). The CDR3 region has the DNA TGTGCCAGCAGTCCCCTGGGGGAGGTAATGAACACTGAAGCTTTCTTT. It translates to CASSPLGEVMNTEAFF.

This clonotype was seen more than once but under ten times. V is TRBV20-1 and J is TRBJ2-1; TRBD1 matches at 9 bases. The CDR3 contains 17 residues. The germline V gene has CDR1 DFQATT and CDR2 SNEGSKA (reference sequence). Unmatched junction bases numbered 11, after V lost 2 bases and J lost 3 bases. The CDR3 sequence is CSARHSPGQGLYNEQFF. DNA of the CDR3: TGCAGTGCTAGACACTCTCCGGGACAGGGACTCTACAATGAGCAGTTCTTC.

The chain joins TRBV6-5 to TRBJ2-7; 9 bases map to TRBD1. The germline V gene encodes CDR1 MNHEY and CDR2 SVGAGI. The CDR3 covers 16 residues. Losses at the gene ends were 0 bases for V and 6 bases for J; bases not matched to a gene: 9. The CDR3 sequence: CASSYSVGTGMGEQYF. The CDR3 nucleotides are TGTGCCAGCAGTTACTCGGTTGGGACAGGGATGGGCGAGCAGTACTTC.

On this clonotype itself: A read error may account for a junction end that differs from germline. The V gene is TRBV2, the J gene TRBJ1-4; maybe TRBD1 (5 bases). The CDR3 totals 13 residues. Germline lookup yields CDR1 SNHLY and CDR2 FYNNEI. The CDR3 here is CARSGGGNEKLFF. CDR3 nucleotides: TGTGCCAGGAGTGGGGGTGGTAACGAAAAACTGTTTTTT.

This chain links TRBV10-3 with TRBJ1-5; no firm D call. Germline values: CDR1 ENHRY, CDR2 SYGVKD. This CDR3 comprises 14 residues. The ends were cut back, 5 bases at V and 5 bases at J, with 13 bases in the middle. CDR3 DNA: TGTGCCATCAGTTCTCTGGGTGAACATCAGCCCCAGCATTTT. This gives the protein CAISSLGEHQPQHF.

The rearrangement uses TRBV6-1 and TRBJ1-4; unclear D gene. From germline, CDR1 is MNHNS and CDR2 SASEGT. V was cut by 1 base and J by 4 bases, with 4 bases left in between. The CDR3 consists of 13 residues. The DNA for the CDR3 is TGTGCCAGCAGTGAAGGACATAATGAAAAACTGTTTTTT. The encoded protein is CASSEGHNEKLFF.

This clonotype appeared a few times. CDR3 amino acids: CASLGGLAFKETQYF. CDR3 DNA: TGTGCCAGCCTCGGGGGACTAGCGTTCAAAGAGACCCAGTACTTC. The V and J genes are TRBV6-5 and TRBJ2-5; 10 bases align to TRBD2. CDR3 size: 15 residues. Germline V CDR1 and CDR2: MNHEY, SVGAGI. The V and J ends lost 8 bases and 3 bases, in that order; junction bases with no gene match: 9.

The chain couples TRBV10-2 to TRBJ1-2; D may be TRBD1 (6 bases). CDR1 and CDR2 (germline): WSHSY, SAAADI. V was pared by 6 bases and J by 0 bases, with 26 bases between. There are 19 residues in the CDR3. The CDR3 protein is CASSPIPGHRRPANYGYTF. CDR3 coding DNA: TGCGCCAGCAGCCCGATTCCGGGACACAGGAGACCAGCTAACTATGGCTACACCTTC.

The chain couples TRBV7-9 to TRBJ1-1; D gene ambiguous. This CDR3 spans 13 amino acids. V lost 1 base and J lost 2, with 5 bases in between. The germline CDR1 and CDR2 sequences are SEHNR and FQNEAQ (reference sequence). The CDR3 nucleotides are TGTGCCAGCAGCTTAGAAATAAACACTGAAGCTTTCTTT. Residues: CASSLEINTEAFF.

The chain combines TRBV11-2 with TRBJ2-3; either TRBD1 or TRBD2 may supply D (5 bases each). Germline values: CDR1 SGHAT, CDR2 FQNNGV. CDR3 length equals 15 residues. V lost 1 base to trimming and J lost 10 bases, with 18 bases between them. CDR3 coding DNA: TGTGCCAGCAGCTTAGTGGATCTGAGGGGTGATGCGCAGTATTTT. Residues: CASSLVDLRGDAQYF. The entire variable domain, with the rest obtained from reference TRBV11-2 and TRBJ2-3, is as follows: EAGVAQSPRYKIIEKRQSVAFWCNPISGHATLYWYQQILGQGPKLLIQFQNNGVVDDSQLPKDRFSAERLKGVDSTLKIQPAKLEDSAVYLCASSLVDLRGDAQYFGPGTRLTVL.

This clonotype was recorded a few times. The chain is built from TRBV20-1 and TRBJ2-5, with 10 bases aligning to TRBD2. CDR1 DFQATT and CDR2 SNEGSKA come from the germline V gene (reference sequence). This CDR3 spans 14 amino acids. The junction had 6 bases not matched to a gene; V was cut back by 3 bases and J by 5 bases. CDR3: CSASGPGLAETQYF. CDR3 DNA: TGCAGTGCTAGTGGACCGGGACTAGCGGAGACCCAGTACTTC.

This clonotype was seen at least ten times. The chain uses TRBV27 and TRBJ2-1; 9 bases are shared with TRBD2. The CDR3 is made up of 15 amino acids. Germline trimming cut 0 bases from V and 7 bases from J; bases unmatched to any gene: 4. Germline loops: CDR1 MNHEY, CDR2 SMNVEV (reference sequence). In nucleotides, the CDR3 is TGTGCCAGCAGTTTATCGATAGGACTAGCGAATGAGCAGTTCTTC. Translation gives CASSLSIGLANEQFF.

This clonotype has at least ten counts. The chain recombines TRBV20-1 with TRBJ2-3, with TRBD2 matching 7 bases. CDR1 and CDR2 from the germline V gene are DFQATT and SNEGSKA (reference sequence). V gave up 0 bases and J gave up 2 bases; unmatched junction bases: 5. The CDR3 spans 15 residues. The CDR3 sequence: CSARELAVSTDTQYF. DNA for the CDR3: TGCAGTGCTAGAGAGCTAGCGGTCTCCACAGATACGCAGTATTTT.

The gene calls are TRBV7-9 and TRBJ2-1, with 8 bases identical to TRBD2. Unmatched junction bases numbered 13, after V lost 3 bases and J lost 3 bases. This CDR3 has 18 residues. From germline, CDR1 is SEHNR and CDR2 FQNEAQ (reference sequence). CDR3: CASSLPSLSGSIYNEQFF. CDR3 in DNA: TGTGCCAGCAGCTTGCCCAGCCTAAGCGGGAGTATCTACAATGAGCAGTTCTTC.

The chain carries TRBV6-6 and TRBJ2-1, with TRBD2 identical over 7 bases. Germline values: CDR1 MNHNY, CDR2 SVGAGI (reference sequence). Losses at the gene ends were 9 bases for V and 3 bases for J; bases not matched to a gene: 8. The CDR3 is 14 residues long. The CDR3 nucleotides read TGTGCCAGTAGGACGGGACTAAACTACAATGAGCAGTTCTTC. This encodes CASRTGLNYNEQFF.

V and J are TRBV18 and TRBJ1-2, with D unresolved. The CDR3 is 14 amino acids. V dropped 6 bases and J dropped 2 bases, with 13 bases sitting between them. In germline, CDR1 is KGHSH, CDR2 LQKENI. The CDR3 bases are TGTGCCAGCTCCCCAGATGGAGGGAACTATGGCTACACCTTC. This encodes CASSPDGGNYGYTF.

This clonotype was seen a few times. The J gene is TRBJ1-2, the V gene TRBV7-2; TRBD1 matches 7 bases. Germline loops: CDR1 SGHTA, CDR2 FQGNSA. This CDR3 is built from 18 residues. Trimming cost V 5 bases and J 3 bases; bases outside gene matches: 18. CDR3 DNA: TGTGCCAGCAGCCCCGCCAAGAAGGACAGGAGCATTGACTATGGCTACACCTTC. Residues: CASSPAKKDRSIDYGYTF.

The gene calls are TRBV29-1 and TRBJ2-3, with D possibly TRBD1 on 6 matching bases. The CDR3 runs to 14 residues. The germline V and J ends were trimmed by 3 bases and 2 bases, with 12 bases remaining between them. The germline gives CDR1 SQVTM, CDR2 ANQGSEA. CDR3 sequence: CSVDVGTNTDTQYF. The CDR3 bases are TGCAGCGTTGACGTGGGGACAAACACAGATACGCAGTATTTT.

A few counts support this clonotype. V is TRBV2 and J is TRBJ2-5; 10 nucleotides agree with TRBD1. The assigned J gene may be wrong: the sequence end matches TRBJ2-7 better. Germline CDR1 SNHLY, CDR2 FYNNEI. The length of the CDR3 is 14 residues. CDR3 sequence reads: CASSRRDRGTEQYF. CDR3 DNA: TGTGCCAGCAGTCGCCGGGACAGGGGAACCGAGCAGTACTTC.

The chain uses TRBV20-1 and TRBJ2-2; TRBD2 might be the D (5 bases). Trimming took off 3 bases at V and 6 bases at J, with 14 bases between the two ends. Germline CDR1 is DFQATT and CDR2 is SNEGSKA (reference sequence). The length of the CDR3 is 14 residues. The CDR3 spells CSARGSSGAGELFF. As DNA, the CDR3 is TGCAGTGCTAGGGGGAGTTCCGGGGCCGGGGAGCTGTTTTTT.

Of note for this clonotype: A much larger clone sits a single nucleotide away, making a read error possible. The chain combines TRBV29-1 with TRBJ2-4; D call uncertain. The CDR3 runs to 13 residues. Germline V lookup: CDR1 SQVTM, CDR2 ANQGSEA. CDR3 region: CSVRGRSKNVQYF. CDR3 nucleotide sequence: TGCAGCGTTCGAGGCAGATCCAAAAACGTTCAGTACTTC.

The chain uses TRBV27 and TRBJ2-7, with D perhaps TRBD2 (6 bases). V gave up 8 bases and J gave up 0 bases, with 17 bases separating them. The CDR3 length is 15 residues. Germline CDR1 MNHEY, CDR2 SMNVEV (reference sequence). The CDR3 here is CASGYSSASSYEQYF. The CDR3 DNA follows: TGTGCCAGCGGGTATTCTAGCGCTAGCTCCTACGAGCAGTACTTC.

This chain uses TRBV24-1 with TRBJ2-1, with 8 bases that match TRBD2. The CDR3 loop spans 17 amino acids. With V trimmed by 5 bases and J by 2 bases, 10 bases remained unmatched. Germline values: CDR1 KGHDR, CDR2 SFDVKD. As DNA, the CDR3 is TGTGCCACCAGTGGACTTAGCGGGAACGCTGCCTACAATGAGCAGTTCTTC. Its translation: CATSGLSGNAAYNEQFF.

This clonotype was observed a few times. V usage is TRBV11-2 and J usage is TRBJ2-1; 9 bases are a match to TRBD1. CDR3 length equals 16 residues. The germline gives CDR1 SGHAT, CDR2 FQNNGV. The junction had 12 bases not matched to a gene; V was cut back by 7 bases and J by 5 bases. The CDR3 DNA sequence: TGTGCCAGCACCCCCAACCGGGACAGGGTGAACAATGAGCAGTTCTTC. It specifies CASTPNRDRVNNEQFF. Full variable domain (outside the CDR3, taken from reference TRBV11-2 and TRBJ2-1): EAGVAQSPRYKIIEKRQSVAFWCNPISGHATLYWYQQILGQGPKLLIQFQNNGVVDDSQLPKDRFSAERLKGVDSTLKIQPAKLEDSAVYLCASTPNRDRVNNEQFFGPGTRLTVL.

Regarding this clonotype: An end of the junction does not agree with germline; a read error may underlie this. J is TRBJ2-7 and V is TRBV30, with a tentative D call TRBD1 (6 bases). There are 12 residues in the CDR3. Germline CDR1 is GTSNPN and CDR2 is SVGIG (reference sequence). The CDR3 protein is CAGSAGAYEQYF. The CDR3 region has the DNA TGTGCCGGGAGCGCAGGGGCCTACGAGCAGTACTTC.